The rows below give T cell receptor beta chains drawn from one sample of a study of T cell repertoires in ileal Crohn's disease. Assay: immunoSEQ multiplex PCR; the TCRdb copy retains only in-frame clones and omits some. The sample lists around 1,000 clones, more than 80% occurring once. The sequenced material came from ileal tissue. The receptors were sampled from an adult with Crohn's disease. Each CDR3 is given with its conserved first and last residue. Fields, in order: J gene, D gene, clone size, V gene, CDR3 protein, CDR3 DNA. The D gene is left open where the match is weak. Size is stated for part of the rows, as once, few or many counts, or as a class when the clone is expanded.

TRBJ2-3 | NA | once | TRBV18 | CASSPLRLGTEDTQYF | TGTGCCAGCTCACCACTCAGACTAGGAACGGAGGATACGCAGTATTTT
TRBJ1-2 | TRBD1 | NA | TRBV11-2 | CASSLAGQGNYGYTF | TGTGCCAGCAGCCTCGCGGGACAGGGGAACTATGGCTACACCTTC
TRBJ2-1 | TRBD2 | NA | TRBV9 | CASSDSLTSGEYNEQFF | TGTGCCAGCAGCGACTCGTTAACTAGCGGGGAATACAATGAGCAGTTCTTC
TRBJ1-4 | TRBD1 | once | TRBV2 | CASSVDRVLGEKLFF | TGTGCCAGCAGTGTCGACAGGGTTCTGGGTGAAAAACTGTTTTTT
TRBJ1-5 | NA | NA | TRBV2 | CASSVEAPLSNQPQHF | TGTGCCAGCAGTGTGGAGGCGCCGCTTAGCAATCAGCCCCAGCATTTT
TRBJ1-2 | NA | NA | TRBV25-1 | CASSPGFEYGYTF | TGTGCCAGCAGTCCCGGGTTTGAGTATGGCTACACCTTC
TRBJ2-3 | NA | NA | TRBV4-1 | CASSQDIAFTDTQYF | TGCGCCAGCAGCCAAGATATAGCCTTCACAGATACGCAGTATTTT
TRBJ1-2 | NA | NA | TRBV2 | CASSEALGLIDGYTF | TGTGCCAGCAGTGAAGCGCTTGGACTGATCGATGGCTACACCTTC
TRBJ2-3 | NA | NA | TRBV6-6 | CASNEREADTQYF | TGTGCCAGCAATGAAAGAGAGGCAGATACGCAGTATTTT
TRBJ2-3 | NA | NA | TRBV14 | CASSPGLSTDTQYF | TGTGCCAGCAGCCCTGGACTAAGCACAGATACGCAGTATTTT
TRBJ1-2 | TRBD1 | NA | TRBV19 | CASSINRGESGTF | TGTGCCAGTAGTATTAACAGGGGTGAGTCTGGCACCTTC
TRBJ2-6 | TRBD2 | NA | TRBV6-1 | CASSEFSGGSGANVLTF | TGTGCCAGCAGTGAATTTAGCGGGGGCTCTGGGGCCAACGTCCTGACTTTC
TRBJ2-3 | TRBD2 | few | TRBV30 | CAWSGTSQDTQYF | TGTGCCTGGAGCGGGACTAGCCAAGATACGCAGTATTTT
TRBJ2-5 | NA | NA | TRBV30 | CAWSLGETQYF | TGTGCCTGGAGCCTAGGAGAGACCCAGTACTTC
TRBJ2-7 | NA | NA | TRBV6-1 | CASSDLGSSYEQYF | TGTGCCAGCAGTGATTTAGGGAGCTCCTACGAGCAGTACTTC
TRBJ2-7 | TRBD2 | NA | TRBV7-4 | CASSLRDYLYEQYF | TGTGCCAGCAGCCTCCGGGACTACCTCTACGAGCAGTACTTC
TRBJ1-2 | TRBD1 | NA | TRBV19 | CASSLRQGGGYTF | TGTGCCAGTAGTCTGCGACAGGGCGGTGGCTACACCTTC
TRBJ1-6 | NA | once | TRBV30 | CAGRQDSSYNSPLHF | TGTGCCGGTAGACAGGACAGCTCCTATAATTCACCCCTCCACTTT
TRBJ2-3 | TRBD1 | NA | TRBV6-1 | CASSVDRDTQYF | TGTGCCAGCAGTGTGGACAGGGATACGCAGTATTTT
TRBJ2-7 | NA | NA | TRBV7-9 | CASSFAGNAYEQYF | TGTGCCAGCAGCTTCGCGGGGAACGCCTACGAGCAGTACTTC
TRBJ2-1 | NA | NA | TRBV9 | CASSVVGGGYNEQFF | TGTGCCAGCAGCGTAGTTGGTGGGGGGTACAATGAGCAGTTCTTC
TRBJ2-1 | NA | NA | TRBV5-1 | CASSFTQSSYNEQFF | TGCGCCAGCAGCTTTACACAGAGCTCCTACAATGAGCAGTTCTTC
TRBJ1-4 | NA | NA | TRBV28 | CASSRNEKLFF | TGTGCCAGCAGCCGGAATGAAAAACTGTTTTTT
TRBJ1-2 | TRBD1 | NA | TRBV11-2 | CASSLSRDSSYGYTF | TGTGCCAGCAGCTTGTCCCGGGACAGCTCCTATGGCTACACCTTC
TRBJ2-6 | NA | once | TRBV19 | CASNWVAEYSGANVLTF | TGTGCCAGTAACTGGGTGGCGGAGTACTCTGGGGCCAACGTCCTGACTTTC
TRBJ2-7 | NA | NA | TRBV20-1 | CSAPSPLVQYF | TGCAGTGCGCCGAGCCCCTTAGTTCAGTACTTC
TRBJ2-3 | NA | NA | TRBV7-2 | CASSLAQAGSDTQYF | TGTGCCAGCAGCTTAGCGCAGGCGGGATCAGATACGCAGTATTTT